This paragraph reports one TCR beta chain. The antigen remains unidentified. Measured with immunoSEQ multiplex PCR; TCRdb has only the in-frame clones, and not every one. The sample lists under 200,000 clones, about 92% occurring once. The sample originates from a study of T cell responses to AZD1222 COVID-19 vaccine. The ends were cut back, 5 bases at V and 3 bases at J, with 15 bases in the middle. Germline values: CDR1 SGHTA, CDR2 FQGNSA. This CDR3 spans 15 amino acids. Whole-study findings and limits: Rises in breadth and depth of Spike-specific TCRs came after two AZD1222 doses. Donors skewed white British and female; clonal diversity was possibly underestimated.

The V gene is TRBV7-2, the J gene TRBJ2-3; D unclear. Sequenced here: peripheral blood, sampled 28 days after the second AZD1222 dose. This receptor was obtained from an adult who received the AZD1222 COVID-19 vaccine. CDR3 sequence (DNA): TGTGCCAGCAGCCCCCCGAACTCGAATACAGATACGCAGTATTTT. Translating gives CASSPPNSNTDTQYF.